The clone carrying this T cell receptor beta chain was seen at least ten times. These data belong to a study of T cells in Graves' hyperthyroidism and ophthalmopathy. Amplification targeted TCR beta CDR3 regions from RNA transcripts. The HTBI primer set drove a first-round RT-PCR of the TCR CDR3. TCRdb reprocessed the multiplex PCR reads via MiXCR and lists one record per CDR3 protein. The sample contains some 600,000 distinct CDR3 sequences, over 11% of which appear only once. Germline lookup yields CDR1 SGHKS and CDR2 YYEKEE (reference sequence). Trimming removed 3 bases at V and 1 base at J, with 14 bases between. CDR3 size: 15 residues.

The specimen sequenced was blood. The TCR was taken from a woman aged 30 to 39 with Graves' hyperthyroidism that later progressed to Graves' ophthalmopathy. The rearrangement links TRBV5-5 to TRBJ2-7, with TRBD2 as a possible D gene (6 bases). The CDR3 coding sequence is TGTGCCAGCAGCTCGGAGGGTTTAGGATCCTACGAGCAGTACTTC. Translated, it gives CASSSEGLGSYEQYF.